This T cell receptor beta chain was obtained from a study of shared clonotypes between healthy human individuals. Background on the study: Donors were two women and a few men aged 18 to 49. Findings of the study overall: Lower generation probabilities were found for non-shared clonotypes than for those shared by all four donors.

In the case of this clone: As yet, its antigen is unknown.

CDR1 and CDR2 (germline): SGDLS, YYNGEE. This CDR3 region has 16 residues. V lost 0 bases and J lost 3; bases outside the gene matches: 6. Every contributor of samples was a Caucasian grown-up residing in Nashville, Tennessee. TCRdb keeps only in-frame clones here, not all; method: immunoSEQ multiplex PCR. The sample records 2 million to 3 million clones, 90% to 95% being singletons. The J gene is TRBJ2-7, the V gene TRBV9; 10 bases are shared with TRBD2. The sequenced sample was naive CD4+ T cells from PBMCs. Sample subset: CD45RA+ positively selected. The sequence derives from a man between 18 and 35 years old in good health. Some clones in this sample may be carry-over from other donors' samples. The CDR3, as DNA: TGTGCCAGCAGCGTAGTTGCACTAGCGGGACTCTACGAGCAGTACTTC. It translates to CASSVVALAGLYEQYF.